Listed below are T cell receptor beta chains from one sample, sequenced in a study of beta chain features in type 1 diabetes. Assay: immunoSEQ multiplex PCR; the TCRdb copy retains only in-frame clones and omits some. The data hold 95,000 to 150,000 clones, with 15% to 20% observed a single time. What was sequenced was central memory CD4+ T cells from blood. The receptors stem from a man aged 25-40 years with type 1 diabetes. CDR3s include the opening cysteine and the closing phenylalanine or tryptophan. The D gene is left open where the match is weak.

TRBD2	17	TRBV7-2	CASSIRTSGEPPYEQYF
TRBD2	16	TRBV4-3	CASSPSGGASYNEQFF
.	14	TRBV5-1	CASTSGTASYEQYF
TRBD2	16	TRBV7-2	CASSLYSSGGDYEQYF
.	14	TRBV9	CASSVGTERNTIYF
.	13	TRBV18	CASSRGQEETQYF
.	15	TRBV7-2	CASSPLRRSTDTQYF
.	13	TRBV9	CASSETDRSGYTF
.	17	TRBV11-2	CASSPLIVVVNTGELFF
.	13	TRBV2	CASSEARKYEQFF
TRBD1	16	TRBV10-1	CASSDYRGLGANVLTF
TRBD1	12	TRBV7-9	CASSDDRDEQFF
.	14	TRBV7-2	CASSLRQGGEKLFF
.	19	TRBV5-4	CASSPGVRDVAFMNTEAFF
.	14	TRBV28	CASIKGGQGYEQYF
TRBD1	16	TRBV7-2	CASSLDRTGGNYGYTF
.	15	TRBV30	CAWSVISGRRDEQYF
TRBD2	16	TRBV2	CASSAGLAGGTDTQYF
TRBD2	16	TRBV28	CASSLPSAGGPYEQYF
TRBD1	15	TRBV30	CAWSGKGAKGEKLFF
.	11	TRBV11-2	CASSNAGEQYF
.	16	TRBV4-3	CASSPGTLPITDTQYF
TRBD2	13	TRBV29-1	CSVELAGGDTQYF
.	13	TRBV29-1	CSVTGQYLYEQYF
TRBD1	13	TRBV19	CASSWPGGTEAFF
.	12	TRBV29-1	CSVAVAPYGYTF
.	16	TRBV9	CASSVESGYSTDTQYF
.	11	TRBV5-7	CASSGGDTQYF
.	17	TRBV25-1	CASSEWTGAQGANVLTF
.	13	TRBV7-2	CASSTGTKETQYF
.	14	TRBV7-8	CASHNPRSGETQYF
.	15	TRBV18	CASSPSSDSQETQYF